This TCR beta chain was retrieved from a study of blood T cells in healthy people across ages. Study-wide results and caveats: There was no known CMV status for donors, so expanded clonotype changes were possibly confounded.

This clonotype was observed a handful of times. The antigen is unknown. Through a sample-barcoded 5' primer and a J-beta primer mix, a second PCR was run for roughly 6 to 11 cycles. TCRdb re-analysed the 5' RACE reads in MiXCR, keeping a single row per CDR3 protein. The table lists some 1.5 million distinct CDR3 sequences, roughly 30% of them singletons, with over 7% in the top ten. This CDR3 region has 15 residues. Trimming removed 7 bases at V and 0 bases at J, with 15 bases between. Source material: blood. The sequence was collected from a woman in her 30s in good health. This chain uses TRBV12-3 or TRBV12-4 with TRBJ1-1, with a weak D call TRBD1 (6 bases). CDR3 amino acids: CASTPLGAMNTEAFF. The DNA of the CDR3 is TGTGCCAGCACCCCTTTGGGGGCGATGAACACTGAAGCTTTCTTT.